These 2 T cell receptor beta chains originate from one sample sequenced in a study of monozygotic twins with cystic fibrosis. Libraries were prepared by immunoSEQ multiplex PCR; TCRdb keeps only in-frame clonotypes and omits some of them. The table lists approximately 10,000 clones, roughly 85% of them singletons. The sequenced material came from blood. The receptors stem from a man aged 18 to 35 with cystic fibrosis.

V and J are TRBV10-1 and TRBJ2-2, with 11 bases lining up with TRBD2. The CDR3 contains 17 residues. After removal of 5 bases from V and 0 bases from J, the junction contained 5 bases not matched to a gene. In germline, CDR1 is WNHNN, CDR2 SYGVQD (reference sequence). The CDR3 reads CASSPRGLAANTGELFF. For the CDR3, the DNA is TGCGCCAGCAGTCCCAGGGGACTAGCGGCGAACACCGGGGAGCTGTTTTTT.

This clone was seen more than once but under ten times. V is TRBV19 and J is TRBJ1-1; TRBD1 matches at 12 bases. V was pared by 9 bases and J by 4 bases, with 12 bases of the junction left unmatched. This CDR3 region has 16 residues. Per the germline V gene, CDR1 is LNHDA and CDR2 is SQIVND (reference sequence). The CDR3 loop reads CASVSRDRGLFTEAFF. In nucleotides, the CDR3 is TGTGCCAGCGTTTCCAGGGACAGGGGGCTCTTCACTGAAGCTTTCTTT.